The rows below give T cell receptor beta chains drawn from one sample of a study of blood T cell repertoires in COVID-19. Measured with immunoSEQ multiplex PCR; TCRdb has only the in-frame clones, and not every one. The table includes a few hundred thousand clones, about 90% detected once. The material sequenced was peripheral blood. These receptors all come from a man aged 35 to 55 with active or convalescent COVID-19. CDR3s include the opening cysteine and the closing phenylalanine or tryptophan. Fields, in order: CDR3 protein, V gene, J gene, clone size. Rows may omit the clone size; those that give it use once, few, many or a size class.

cdr3_aa: CASTDRGDQPQHF
v_call: TRBV12-3/TRBV12-4
j_call: TRBJ1-5
clone_size: -

cdr3_aa: CASSVQGSSGNTIYF
v_call: TRBV5-1
j_call: TRBJ1-3
clone_size: -

cdr3_aa: CASSQGRDGGVGYTF
v_call: TRBV5-4
j_call: TRBJ1-2
clone_size: -

cdr3_aa: CASLPRGSGTEAFF
v_call: TRBV27
j_call: TRBJ1-1
clone_size: -

cdr3_aa: CASSPGFVSTDTQYF
v_call: TRBV28
j_call: TRBJ2-3
clone_size: -

cdr3_aa: CASSSGGVEQYF
v_call: TRBV7-6
j_call: TRBJ2-7
clone_size: -

cdr3_aa: CASSVEPRSHEQYF
v_call: TRBV9
j_call: TRBJ2-7
clone_size: few

cdr3_aa: CASSRSQGLDTEAFF
v_call: TRBV5-4
j_call: TRBJ1-1
clone_size: -

cdr3_aa: CASSPRGMQLDTGELFF
v_call: TRBV18
j_call: TRBJ2-2
clone_size: -

cdr3_aa: CASSLVEVEAFF
v_call: TRBV11-2
j_call: TRBJ1-1
clone_size: -

cdr3_aa: CASSLQGWGQGYGYTF
v_call: TRBV27
j_call: TRBJ1-2
clone_size: few

cdr3_aa: CASSFGDRPNQPQHF
v_call: TRBV5-1
j_call: TRBJ1-5
clone_size: -

cdr3_aa: CASSPRNRGQGANYGYTF
v_call: TRBV18
j_call: TRBJ1-2
clone_size: -

cdr3_aa: CASRSTGGANYGYTF
v_call: TRBV11-2
j_call: TRBJ1-2
clone_size: -

cdr3_aa: CASSLDGTPSLAGGRETQYF
v_call: TRBV27
j_call: TRBJ2-5
clone_size: -

cdr3_aa: CASSQEGRTYTF
v_call: TRBV14
j_call: TRBJ1-2
clone_size: -

cdr3_aa: CASSQEGAAGELFF
v_call: TRBV3-1/TRBV3-2
j_call: TRBJ2-2
clone_size: -

cdr3_aa: CASALAGEQYF
v_call: TRBV7-3
j_call: TRBJ2-3
clone_size: -

cdr3_aa: CASSLIRGSEAFF
v_call: TRBV5-1
j_call: TRBJ1-1
clone_size: -

cdr3_aa: CASSLDSRGTALHF
v_call: TRBV11-2
j_call: TRBJ1-6
clone_size: -

cdr3_aa: CASSLEDWARGEQYF
v_call: TRBV7-8
j_call: TRBJ2-7
clone_size: -

cdr3_aa: CAWSSHTPIPGSSYNEQFF
v_call: TRBV30
j_call: TRBJ2-1
clone_size: -

cdr3_aa: CASSLDDRNEQYF
v_call: TRBV5-6
j_call: TRBJ2-7
clone_size: -